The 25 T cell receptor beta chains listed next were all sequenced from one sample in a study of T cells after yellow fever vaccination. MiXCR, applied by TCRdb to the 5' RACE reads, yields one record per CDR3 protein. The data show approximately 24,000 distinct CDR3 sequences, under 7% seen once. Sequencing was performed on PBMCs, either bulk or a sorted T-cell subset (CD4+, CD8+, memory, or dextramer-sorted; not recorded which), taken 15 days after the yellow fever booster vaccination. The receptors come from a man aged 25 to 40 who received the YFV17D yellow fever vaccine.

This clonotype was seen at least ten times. CDR3 amino acids: CSAMGVDTQYF. CDR3 bases: TGCAGTGCTATGGGGGTGGATACGCAGTATTTT. This chain links TRBV20-1 with TRBJ2-3; D possibly uses TRBD1 or TRBD2 (5 bases each). Looked up from germline, CDR1 is DFQATT and CDR2 is SNEGSKA (reference sequence). CDR3 length: 11 residues. Deletions cut 4 bases from V and 6 bases from J, with 8 bases between.

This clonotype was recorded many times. The CDR3: CASNGGRAETQYF. In DNA form, the CDR3 reads TGTGCCAGTAACGGCGGGAGAGCGGAGACCCAGTACTTC. The V and J genes are TRBV19 and TRBJ2-5, with 7 bases fitting TRBD2. This CDR3 has 13 amino acids. The V and J ends lost 7 bases and 5 bases, in that order; junction bases with no gene match: 7. Germline CDR1 and CDR2: LNHDA and SQIVND (reference sequence).

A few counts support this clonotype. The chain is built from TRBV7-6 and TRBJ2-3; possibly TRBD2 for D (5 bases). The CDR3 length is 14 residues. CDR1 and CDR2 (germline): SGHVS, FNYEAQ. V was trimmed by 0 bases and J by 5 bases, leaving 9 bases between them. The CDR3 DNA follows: TGTGCCAGCAGCTTAGCGGGAGTTGGAGATACGCAGTATTTT. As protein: CASSLAGVGDTQYF.

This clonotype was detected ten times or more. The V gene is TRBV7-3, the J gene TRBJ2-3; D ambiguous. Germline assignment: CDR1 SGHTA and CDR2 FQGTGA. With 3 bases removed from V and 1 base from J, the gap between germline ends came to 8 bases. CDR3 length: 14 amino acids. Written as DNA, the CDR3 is TGTGCCAGCAGCTTGGGGTTGGGCACAGATACGCAGTATTTT. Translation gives CASSLGLGTDTQYF.

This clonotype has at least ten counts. The CDR3 region has the DNA TGTGCCAGCAGCCCCGGGACAGGGGGCTACAATGAGCAGTTCTTC. It translates to CASSPGTGGYNEQFF. This rearrangement joins TRBV4-2 to TRBJ2-1; 11 bases are a match to TRBD1. This CDR3 is built from 15 residues. The V gene end was trimmed by 4 bases and the J gene end by 3 bases; junction bases not matched to a gene: 2. Germline CDR1 LGHNA, CDR2 YNFKEQ.

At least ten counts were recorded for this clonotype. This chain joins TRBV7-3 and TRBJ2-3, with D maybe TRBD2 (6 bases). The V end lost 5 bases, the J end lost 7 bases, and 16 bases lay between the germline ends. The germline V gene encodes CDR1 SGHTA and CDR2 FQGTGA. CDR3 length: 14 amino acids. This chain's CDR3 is CASSPGAGPNTQYF. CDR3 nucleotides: TGTGCCAGCAGCCCCGGGGCGGGACCAAATACGCAGTATTTT.

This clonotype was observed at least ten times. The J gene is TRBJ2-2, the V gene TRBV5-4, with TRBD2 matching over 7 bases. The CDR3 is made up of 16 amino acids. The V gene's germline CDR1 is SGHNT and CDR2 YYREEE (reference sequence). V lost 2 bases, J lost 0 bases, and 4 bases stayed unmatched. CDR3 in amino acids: CASSLRSGANTGELFF. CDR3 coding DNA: TGTGCCAGCAGCTTAAGAAGCGGGGCGAACACCGGGGAGCTGTTTTTT.

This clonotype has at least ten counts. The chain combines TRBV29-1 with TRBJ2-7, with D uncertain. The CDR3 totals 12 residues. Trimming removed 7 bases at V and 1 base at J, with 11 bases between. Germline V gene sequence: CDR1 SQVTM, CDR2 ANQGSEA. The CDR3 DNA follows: TGCAGCGCCGCAGACATTTCCTACGAGCAGTACTTC. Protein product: CSAADISYEQYF.

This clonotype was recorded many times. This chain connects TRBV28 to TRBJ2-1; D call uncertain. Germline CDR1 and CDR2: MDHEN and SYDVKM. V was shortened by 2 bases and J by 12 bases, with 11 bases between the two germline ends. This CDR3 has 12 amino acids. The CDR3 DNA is TGTGCCAGCAGTTTAATCAGCGAGGTGCAGTTCTTC. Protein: CASSLISEVQFF.

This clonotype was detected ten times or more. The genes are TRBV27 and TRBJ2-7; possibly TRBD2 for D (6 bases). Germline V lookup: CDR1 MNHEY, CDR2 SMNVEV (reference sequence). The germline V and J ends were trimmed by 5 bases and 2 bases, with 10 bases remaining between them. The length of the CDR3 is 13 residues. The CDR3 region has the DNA TGTGCCAGCAGTGGGGGACTGGCCTACGAGCAGTACTTC. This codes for CASSGGLAYEQYF.

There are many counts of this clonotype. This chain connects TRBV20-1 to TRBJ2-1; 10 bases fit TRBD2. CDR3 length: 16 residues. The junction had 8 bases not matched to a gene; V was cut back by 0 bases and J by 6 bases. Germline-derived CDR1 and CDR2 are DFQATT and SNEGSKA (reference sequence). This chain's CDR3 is CSARDPASGSGNEQFF. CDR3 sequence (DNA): TGCAGTGCTAGAGATCCGGCTAGCGGGAGTGGCAATGAGCAGTTCTTC.

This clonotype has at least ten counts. The CDR3 DNA follows: TGCAGTGCTACGGACCCGGTCAGCAATCAGCCCCAGCATTTT. Residues: CSATDPVSNQPQHF. This chain links TRBV20-1 with TRBJ1-5, with D unclear. The CDR3 sequence is 14 residues long. V was trimmed by 4 bases and J by 1 base, leaving 11 bases between them. CDR1 and CDR2 (germline): DFQATT, SNEGSKA (reference sequence).

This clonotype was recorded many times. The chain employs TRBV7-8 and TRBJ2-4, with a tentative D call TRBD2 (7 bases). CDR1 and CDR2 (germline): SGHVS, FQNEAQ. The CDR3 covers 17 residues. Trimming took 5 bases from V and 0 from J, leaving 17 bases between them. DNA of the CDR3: TGTGCCAGCAGCAGGGCGGGGGCCCTTCTAGCCAAAAACATTCAGTACTTC. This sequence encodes CASSRAGALLAKNIQYF.

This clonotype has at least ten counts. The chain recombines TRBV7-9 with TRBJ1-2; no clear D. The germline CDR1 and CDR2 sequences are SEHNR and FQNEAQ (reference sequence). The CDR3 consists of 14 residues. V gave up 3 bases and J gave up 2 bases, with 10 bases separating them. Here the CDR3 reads CASSLETWNYGYTF. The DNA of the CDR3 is TGTGCCAGCAGCTTGGAGACGTGGAACTATGGCTACACCTTC.

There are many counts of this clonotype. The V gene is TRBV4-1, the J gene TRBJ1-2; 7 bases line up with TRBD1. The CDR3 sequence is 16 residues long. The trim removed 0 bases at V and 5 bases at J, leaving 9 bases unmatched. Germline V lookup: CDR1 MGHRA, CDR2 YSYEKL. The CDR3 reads CASSQDWAGGRYGYTF. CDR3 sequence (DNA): TGCGCCAGCAGCCAAGATTGGGCAGGGGGGAGGTATGGCTACACCTTC.

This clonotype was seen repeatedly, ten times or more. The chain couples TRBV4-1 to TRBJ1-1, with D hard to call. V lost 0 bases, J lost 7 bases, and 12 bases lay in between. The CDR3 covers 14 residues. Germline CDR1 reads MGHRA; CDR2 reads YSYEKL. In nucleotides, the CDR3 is TGCGCCAGCAGCCAAGAGTCCTCCGCGCGTGAAGCTTTCTTT. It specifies CASSQESSAREAFF.

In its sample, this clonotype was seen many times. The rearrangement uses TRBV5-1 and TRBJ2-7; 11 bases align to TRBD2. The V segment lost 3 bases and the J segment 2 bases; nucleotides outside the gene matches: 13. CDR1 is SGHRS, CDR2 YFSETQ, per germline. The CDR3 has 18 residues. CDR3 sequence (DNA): TGCGCCAGCAGCTCCCCCGGGACTAGCGGACTTACGACCTACGAGCAGTACTTC. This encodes CASSSPGTSGLTTYEQYF.

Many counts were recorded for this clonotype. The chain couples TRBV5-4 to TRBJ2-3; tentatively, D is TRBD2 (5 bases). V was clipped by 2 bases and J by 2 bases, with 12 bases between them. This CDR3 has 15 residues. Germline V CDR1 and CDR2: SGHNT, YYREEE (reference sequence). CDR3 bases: TGTGCCAGCAGCTTAGCGGCTCGTTTCACAGATACGCAGTATTTT. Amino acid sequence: CASSLAARFTDTQYF.

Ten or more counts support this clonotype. The CDR3 sequence: CSVMQGIYEQYF. Written as DNA, the CDR3 is TGCAGCGTTATGCAGGGAATTTACGAGCAGTACTTC. The genes are TRBV29-1 and TRBJ2-7; weak D call: TRBD1 (5 bases). V shed 5 bases and J shed 4 bases, with 12 bases lying between them. Germline V gene data show CDR1 as SQVTM and CDR2 as ANQGSEA. The CDR3 runs to 12 residues.

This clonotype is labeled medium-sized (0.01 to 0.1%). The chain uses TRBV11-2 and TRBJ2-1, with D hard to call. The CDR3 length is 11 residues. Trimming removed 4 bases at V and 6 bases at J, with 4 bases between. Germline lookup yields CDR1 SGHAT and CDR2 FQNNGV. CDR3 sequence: CASSYRNEQFF. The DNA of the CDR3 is TGTGCCAGCAGCTACCGCAATGAGCAGTTCTTC.

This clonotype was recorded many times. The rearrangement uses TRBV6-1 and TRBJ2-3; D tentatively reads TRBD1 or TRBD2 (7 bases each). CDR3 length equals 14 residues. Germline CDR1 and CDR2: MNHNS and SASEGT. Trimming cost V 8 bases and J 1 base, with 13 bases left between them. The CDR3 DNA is TGTGCCAGCTCCGGGGGGACAGGCACAGATACGCAGTATTTT. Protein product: CASSGGTGTDTQYF.

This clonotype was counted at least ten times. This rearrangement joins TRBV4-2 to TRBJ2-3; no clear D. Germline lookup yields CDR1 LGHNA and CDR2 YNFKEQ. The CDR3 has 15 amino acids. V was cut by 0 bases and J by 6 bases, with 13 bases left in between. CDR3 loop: CASSQDMIPSDTQYF. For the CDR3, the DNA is TGTGCCAGCAGCCAAGATATGATACCGTCGGATACGCAGTATTTT.

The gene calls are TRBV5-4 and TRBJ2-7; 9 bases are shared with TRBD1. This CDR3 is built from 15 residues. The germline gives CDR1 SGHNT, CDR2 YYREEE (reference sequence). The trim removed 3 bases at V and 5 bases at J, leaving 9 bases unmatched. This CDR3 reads CASSSRDRATHEQYF. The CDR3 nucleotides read TGTGCCAGCAGCTCCCGGGACAGGGCAACCCACGAGCAGTACTTC.

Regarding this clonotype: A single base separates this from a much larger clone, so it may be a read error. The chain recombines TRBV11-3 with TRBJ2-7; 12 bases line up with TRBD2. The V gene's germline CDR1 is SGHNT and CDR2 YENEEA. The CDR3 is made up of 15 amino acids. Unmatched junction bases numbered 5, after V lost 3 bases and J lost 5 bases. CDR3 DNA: TGTGCCAGCAGCTTCACTAGCGGGAGGAACGACGAGCAGTACTTC. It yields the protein CASSFTSGRNDEQYF.

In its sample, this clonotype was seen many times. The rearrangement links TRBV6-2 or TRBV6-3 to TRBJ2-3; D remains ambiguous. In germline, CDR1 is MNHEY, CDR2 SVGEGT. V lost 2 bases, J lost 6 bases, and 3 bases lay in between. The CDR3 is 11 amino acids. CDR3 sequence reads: CASSYGDTQYF. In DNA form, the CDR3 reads TGTGCCAGCAGTTACGGTGATACGCAGTATTTT.